This TCR beta chain was sequenced during a study of regulatory T cells in long-lasting Graves disease. Study conclusions and caveats: There were preferences for TRBV28, TRBJ1-2 and TRBJ2-5 in persistent disease.

The time point is: newly diagnosed GD, antithyroid drugs for less than 3 months. The TCR library used RNA extracted from PBMCs. This CDR3 region has 13 residues. V shed 6 bases, J shed 8 bases, and the junction held 7 bases outside the gene matches. From germline, CDR1 is SGHAT and CDR2 FQNNGV. Arm-PCR of CDR3 regions and iRepertoire HTBI primers were the basis on which TCR beta libraries were built. TCRdb analysed the multiplex PCR reads with MiXCR anew, one entry per CDR3 protein. The profile shows 350,000 to 500,000 distinct CDR3 sequences, roughly 17% of them singletons. Many counts were recorded for this clonotype. Its cognate antigen is unknown. These data are also associated with another study on T cells in Graves' hyperthyroidism and ophthalmopathy.

This specimen was peripheral blood mononuclear cells (PBMCs), taken at new diagnosis, from a patient treated with antithyroid drugs. This clonotype was obtained from a woman between 25 and 40 years old with Graves disease. The chain employs TRBV11-2 and TRBJ2-1; 7 bases agree with TRBD1. CDR3 in amino acids: CASRPTGAHEQFF. CDR3 in DNA: TGTGCCAGCAGACCAACAGGGGCCCATGAGCAGTTCTTC.